Below, one TCR beta chain is given with its context. The data belong to a study of blood T cells in healthy people across ages. Trimming removed 6 bases from V and 3 bases from J, with 5 bases in between. Germline CDR1 and CDR2: KGHDR and SFDVKD. The CDR3 covers 11 residues. A second PCR, run for about 7 to 11 cycles, used a sample-barcoded 5' primer plus a J-beta primer mix. A single record per CDR3 protein comes from TCRdb applying MiXCR to the 5' RACE reads. This sample carries about 1,400,000 distinct CDR3 sequences, 42% of them seen once, and the ten largest clones take approximately 7.9%. The sequenced sample was blood. This clonotype was obtained from a woman aged 18-29 years in good health. The chain carries TRBV24-1 and TRBJ2-7, with D hard to call. CDR3 in DNA: TGTGCCACCAGTAAGGGCTACGAGCAGTACTTC. Translation gives CATSKGYEQYF.